This entry lists 19 T cell receptor beta chains sequenced from one sample in a study of blood T cell repertoires in COVID-19. Here immunoSEQ multiplex PCR was the method, and the copy in TCRdb shows in-frame clones only, minus some. The sample lists some 150,000 clones, roughly 87% occurring once. Sequenced: peripheral blood. Receptor source: a woman aged 60-70 years who had recovered from COVID-19.

The CDR3 DNA reads TGTGCCAGCAGCTTAGGGGGCACTACCGGGGAGCTGTTTTTT. Protein: CASSLGGTTGELFF. The gene calls are TRBV7-8 and TRBJ2-2; TRBD1 might be the D (5 bases). The CDR3 has 14 amino acids. Germline CDR1 and CDR2: SGHVS and FQNEAQ. The V and J ends lost 1 base and 5 bases respectively, with 8 bases between them.

This clone was observed a handful of times. The chain has TRBV7-2 and TRBJ2-3, with 7 bases aligning to TRBD1. The CDR3 consists of 13 residues. Germline trimming cut 6 bases from V and 4 bases from J; bases unmatched to any gene: 4. Per germline, CDR1 SGHTA and CDR2 FQGNSA. CDR3 loop: CASSSGTADTQYF. The CDR3 DNA follows: TGTGCCAGCAGTTCCGGGACAGCAGATACGCAGTATTTT.

This chain connects TRBV5-4 to TRBJ1-2; TRBD1 is a possible D gene (6 bases). The V gene's germline CDR1 is SGHNT and CDR2 YYREEE (reference sequence). V was pared by 4 bases and J by 2 bases, with 12 bases between. CDR3 length: 14 residues. The DNA for the CDR3 is TGTGCCAGCAGCCCCCCCAGGGGAAACTATGGCTACACCTTC. It specifies CASSPPRGNYGYTF.

V is TRBV6-2 or TRBV6-3 and J is TRBJ2-1, with 8 bases aligning to TRBD1. CDR3 length equals 16 residues. From germline, CDR1 is MNHEY and CDR2 SVGEGT. The trim removed 5 bases at V and 8 bases at J, leaving 14 bases unmatched. Here the CDR3 reads CASSPEYRQGWHEQFF. The DNA of the CDR3 is TGTGCCAGCAGTCCCGAGTATCGACAGGGGTGGCATGAGCAGTTCTTC.

The rearrangement joins TRBV19 to TRBJ1-2, with a tentative D call TRBD1 (5 bases). Germline CDR1 LNHDA, CDR2 SQIVND (reference sequence). CDR3 length: 17 amino acids. V lost 4 bases to trimming and J lost 6 bases, with 24 bases between them. The CDR3 bases are TGTGCCAGTAGTAACAACCTCGGACACCGGATGGGTAATGGCTACACCTTC. Protein sequence: CASSNNLGHRMGNGYTF. Based on the CDR3 plus reference TRBV19 and TRBJ1-2, the full variable domain is DGGITQSPKYLFRKEGQNVTLSCEQNLNHDAMYWYRQDPGQGLRLIYYSQIVNDFQKGDIAEGYSVSREKKESFPLTVTSAQKNPTAFYLCASSNNLGHRMGNGYTFGSGTRLTVV.

This sequence joins TRBV23-1 and TRBJ1-5; D ambiguous. TRBV23-1 has ORF status, its function being uncertain. V dropped 0 bases and J dropped 4 bases, with 13 bases sitting between them. This CDR3 has 16 amino acids. This CDR3 is CASSQSELKPNQPQHF. CDR3 bases: TGCGCCAGCAGTCAATCCGAGCTAAAGCCTAATCAGCCCCAGCATTTT.

This clone has a single count. J is TRBJ2-7 and V is TRBV11-2; 7 bases map to TRBD1. J gave up 6 bases and V 3 bases, and 11 bases lay outside the gene matches. This CDR3 contains 15 residues. Germline CDR1 is SGHAT and CDR2 is FQNNGV. DNA of the CDR3: TGTGCCAGCAGCTTGGAAGGACAGGCCCTCAGCGAGCAGTACTTC. Translating it yields CASSLEGQALSEQYF.

The chain uses TRBV10-3 and TRBJ1-3; D remains unclear. The CDR3 covers 13 residues. Germline V gene sequence: CDR1 ENHRY, CDR2 SYGVKD. The V and J ends lost 8 bases and 0 bases respectively, with 8 bases between them. The CDR3, as DNA: TGTGCCATCGCCGGGAGCTCTGGAAACACCATATATTTT. Its protein is CAIAGSSGNTIYF.

The J gene is TRBJ1-2, the V gene TRBV19; 7 nucleotides match TRBD1. The CDR3 length is 15 residues. The germline V gene has CDR1 LNHDA and CDR2 SQIVND (reference sequence). Trimming took 5 bases from V and 11 from J; bases not matched to a gene: 17. CDR3 loop: CASSSSSRPGQRYTF. Here the CDR3 DNA reads TGTGCCAGTAGTTCATCATCACGCCCGGGACAGCGTTACACCTTC.

V usage is TRBV19 and J usage is TRBJ1-2; 9 nucleotides line up with TRBD1. Germline CDR1 and CDR2: LNHDA and SQIVND (reference sequence). The CDR3 is 15 residues long. The V and J ends lost 4 bases and 5 bases, in that order; junction bases with no gene match: 8. CDR3 in DNA: TGTGCCAGTAGTAGAATCTACGGACAGGGGTATGGCTACACCTTC. This codes for CASSRIYGQGYGYTF.

V and J are TRBV2 and TRBJ2-1; 8 bases are shared with TRBD1. Trimming cost V 6 bases and J 1 base; bases outside gene matches: 5. The CDR3 is 15 amino acids. CDR1 and CDR2 (germline): SNHLY, FYNNEI. The CDR3 protein is CASRADRGSYNEQFF. The CDR3 nucleotides are TGTGCCAGCAGAGCAGACAGGGGATCCTACAATGAGCAGTTCTTC.

This chain links TRBV13 with TRBJ1-4, with D hard to call. The CDR3 runs 14 residues. CDR1 and CDR2 (germline): PRHDT, FYEKMQ (reference sequence). V gave up 0 bases and J gave up 3 bases, with 5 bases separating them. Here the CDR3 DNA reads TGTGCCAGCAGCTTAGGACAGCCTAATGAAAAACTGTTTTTT. Translating it yields CASSLGQPNEKLFF.

The rearrangement joins TRBV2 to TRBJ1-4, with 7 bases fitting TRBD1. Germline V gene lookup returns CDR1 SNHLY and CDR2 FYNNEI. After removal of 11 bases from V and 4 bases from J, the junction contained 4 bases not matched to a gene. The CDR3 covers 12 residues. CDR3 loop: CAGGQSNEKLFF. CDR3 nucleotides: TGTGCCGGGGGACAGAGTAATGAAAAACTGTTTTTT.

CDR3 sequence: CASSKRAGTQYF. CDR3 nucleotide sequence: TGTGCCAGCAGCAAAAGGGCGGGTACGCAGTATTTT. J is TRBJ2-3 and V is TRBV21-1; no check of the table's D call, TRBD2, against the DNA was made. TRBV21-1 is shown as a pseudogene. The CDR3 extends over 12 amino acids.

The chain combines TRBV18 with TRBJ2-1; the match to TRBD1 covers 7 bases. The CDR3 consists of 15 residues. V was clipped by 6 bases and J by 3 bases; unmatched bases: 8. The germline V gene encodes CDR1 KGHSH and CDR2 LQKENI. CDR3 protein: CASSPGQEIYNEQFF. DNA of the CDR3: TGTGCCAGCTCGCCCGGACAGGAGATCTACAATGAGCAGTTCTTC. Supplemented by reference TRBV18 and TRBJ2-1, the full variable domain reads NAGVMQNPRHLVRRRGQEARLRCSPMKGHSHVYWYRQLPEEGLKFMVYLQKENIIDESGMPKERFSAEFPKEGPSILRIQQVVRGDSAAYFCASSPGQEIYNEQFFGPGTRLTVL.

The chain carries TRBV6-5 and TRBJ2-6; perhaps TRBD2 as D (5 bases). The CDR3 extends over 14 amino acids. Germline V CDR1 and CDR2: MNHEY, SVGAGI. V was clipped by 7 bases and J by 0 bases, with 7 bases between them. The CDR3 is CASNEGSGANVLTF. CDR3 nucleotide sequence: TGTGCCAGCAACGAGGGCTCTGGGGCCAACGTCCTGACTTTC.

This clone was recorded once. The V and J genes are TRBV28 and TRBJ1-5; no definite D call. This CDR3 comprises 13 residues. Trimming pared 3 bases from V and 0 bases from J, leaving 3 bases between. Germline V lookup: CDR1 MDHEN, CDR2 SYDVKM. DNA of the CDR3: TGTGCCAGCAGTTTCGGTAGCAATCAGCCCCAGCATTTT. Its translation is CASSFGSNQPQHF. The full variable domain, its missing parts supplied by reference TRBV28 and TRBJ1-5, is DVKVTQSSRYLVKRTGEKVFLECVQDMDHENMFWYRQDPGLGLRLIYFSYDVKMKEKGDIPEGYSVSREKKERFSLILESASTNQTSMYLCASSFGSNQPQHFGDGTRLSIL.

V is TRBV5-1 and J is TRBJ2-5, with D possibly being TRBD2 (5 bases). V was shortened by 3 bases and J by 2 bases, with 11 bases between the two germline ends. This CDR3 has 14 amino acids. Germline lookup yields CDR1 SGHRS and CDR2 YFSETQ. CDR3 nucleotide sequence: TGCGCCAGCAGCTCCGACTGGACTCAAGAGACCCAGTACTTC. Its protein is CASSSDWTQETQYF.

The chain carries TRBV2 and TRBJ1-1, with D possibly TRBD1 on 5 matching bases. Germline assignment: CDR1 SNHLY and CDR2 FYNNEI. There are 16 residues in the CDR3. V was trimmed by 6 bases and J by 5 bases, leaving 22 bases between them. CDR3 residues: CASRPSGLVGGTEAFF. The DNA for the CDR3 is TGTGCCAGCAGGCCCTCCGGACTGGTGGGGGGTACTGAAGCTTTCTTT. The full variable domain, completed using reference TRBV2 and TRBJ1-1, is EPEVTQTPSHQVTQMGQEVILRCVPISNHLYFYWYRQILGQKVEFLVSFYNNEISEKSEIFDDQFSVERPDGSNFTLKIRSTKLEDSAMYFCASRPSGLVGGTEAFFGQGTRLTVV.